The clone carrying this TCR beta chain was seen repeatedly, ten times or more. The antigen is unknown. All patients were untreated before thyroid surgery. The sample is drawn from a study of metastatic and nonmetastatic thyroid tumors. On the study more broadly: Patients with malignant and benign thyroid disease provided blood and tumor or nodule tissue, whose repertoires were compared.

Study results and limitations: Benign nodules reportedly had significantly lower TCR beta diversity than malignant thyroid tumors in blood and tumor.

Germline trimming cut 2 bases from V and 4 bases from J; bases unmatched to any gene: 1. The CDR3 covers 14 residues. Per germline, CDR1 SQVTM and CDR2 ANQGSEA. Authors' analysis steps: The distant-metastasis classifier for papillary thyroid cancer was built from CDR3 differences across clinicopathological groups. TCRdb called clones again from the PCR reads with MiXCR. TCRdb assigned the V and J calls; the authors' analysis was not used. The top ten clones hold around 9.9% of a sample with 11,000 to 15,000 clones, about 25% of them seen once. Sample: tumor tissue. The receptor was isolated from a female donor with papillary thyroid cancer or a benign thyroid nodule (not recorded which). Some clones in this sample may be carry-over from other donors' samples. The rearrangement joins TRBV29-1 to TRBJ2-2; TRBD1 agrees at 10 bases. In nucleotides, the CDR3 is TGCAGCGTTGAACGGGACAGGGGCACCGGGGAGCTGTTTTTT. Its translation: CSVERDRGTGELFF.